This TCR beta chain was recovered during a study of cytomegalovirus exposure and HLA in healthy donors. 13 Jbeta primers and 60 Vbeta primers were used for the PCR. Generated by immunoSEQ multiplex PCR, the TCRdb table keeps only in-frame clones and is missing some. The sample has roughly 180,000 clones; almost 85% are singletons. For this clone: As yet, its antigen is unknown.

Notes on the study in general: The study found most TCR sequences rare, yet found some public TCRs in many donors. TCR beta sequences reportedly predicted the HLA-A and HLA-B alleles of most subjects accurately. TRBV6-2, TRBV6-3 and some other V segments were unresolvable in 87-base-pair reads. Presence/absence analyses supposed approximately even sequencing depth among donors.

The germline CDR1 and CDR2 sequences are MDHEN and SYDVKM. Trimming took 6 bases from V and 5 from J; bases not matched to a gene: 7. The CDR3 covers 14 residues. This clonotype was obtained from a boy aged 5-17 years in good health and CMV-seronegative. V gene TRBV28 combines with J gene TRBJ2-1, with TRBD2 matching 7 bases. Material: PBMCs. The CDR3 sequence: CASSLVGTNNEQFF. In nucleotides, the CDR3 is TGTGCCAGCAGCCTAGTTGGGACTAACAATGAGCAGTTCTTC.